This T cell receptor (beta chain) was obtained from a study of cytomegalovirus exposure and HLA in healthy donors. Study at large: Roughly 85 million unique TCRs from HLA-typed donors were held in an early release of data.

PCR involved 60 Vbeta and 13 Jbeta primers. Sequencing used immunoSEQ multiplex PCR; TCRdb keeps in-frame clones, though not all of them. The sample has over 150,000 clones, over 70% seen once. The CDR3 is 13 residues long. Study-wide results and caveats: Later, TCR association rates were found to vary by HLA locus, highest for DRB1 and lowest for HLA-C. As a later analysis showed, a missense DCLRE1C variant was linked to trimming of TCR beta V- and J-genes.

Worth noting for this clone: What it binds is unknown.

Sequenced: PBMCs. The sequence was obtained from a young man in good health and CMV-seropositive. V is TRBV21-1 and J is TRBJ1-2; the table calls TRBD1, which could not be checked here. TRBV21-1 is listed as a pseudogene. In nucleotides, the CDR3 is TGTGCCAGCAGCAAAGCGCACAGCTATGGCTACACCTTC. It codes for CASSKAHSYGYTF.